This T cell receptor (beta chain) stems from a study of response to subunit inactivated influenza vaccine. TCRdb itself ran the RT-PCR reads through MiXCR, one entry per CDR3 protein. This sample has just under 250,000 distinct CDR3 sequences, with 10% to 15% found just once. Germline V gives CDR1 MDHEN, CDR2 SYDVKM. The CDR3 contains 14 residues. Note on this clonotype: The junction differs from germline at one of its ends, possibly a read error.

The V call is TRBV28, the J call TRBJ1-3; D uncertain. The clonotype originates from a man aged 45-65 years who received an inactivated influenza vaccine. The sample here was non-naive T cells sorted from PBMCs, taken about 14 days before vaccination. The chain's CDR3 is CASSFRISGNTMYF. The CDR3 nucleotides read TGTGCCAGCAGTTTCCGGATCTCTGGAAACACCATGTATTTT.